This TCR beta chain was sequenced in a study of blood T cell repertoires in COVID-19. Overall study: From the United States, Italy and Spain came samples of acute and convalescent COVID-19. Sources were T cells, B-cell-depleted T cells, or PBMCs; the material itself was cDNA or gDNA.

A note on this clone: The same CDR3 can be traced to other DNA sequences in this sample.

Losses at the gene ends were 2 bases for V and 3 bases for J; bases not matched to a gene: 4. The CDR3 length is 14 residues. CDR1 and CDR2 from the germline V gene are SGHAT and FQNNGV. Study processing details: How many nucleated cells were present was estimated from reference gene primer amplification. Measured with immunoSEQ multiplex PCR; TCRdb has only the in-frame clones, and not every one. Clonal size and the V and J genes are those of that table, whereas D and trimming came from the DNA. The sample holds roughly 70,000 clones, approximately 80% seen once. This TCR was sampled from a human donor in a cohort sampled during active COVID-19. V gene TRBV11-2 combines with J gene TRBJ2-7; 7 nucleotides agree with TRBD1. The sequenced sample consisted of peripheral blood. DNA for the CDR3: TGTGCCAGCAGCTTAACGGGACAGAGCTACGAGCAGTACTTC. Protein sequence: CASSLTGQSYEQYF.